This entry concerns a single T cell receptor beta chain. This clonotype was counted only a few times. Its recognized antigen is unknown. No much larger clone exists at a distance of one base, and base qualities are not known. The intended sense of this specimen's time point label: mid-infection, around enteric fever diagnosis. Using flow cytometry, MAIT cells, defined as Valpha7.2+ CD161+ T cells, were identified and sorted. Circulating MAIT cell TCRbeta repertoires were profiled longitudinally in over five volunteers in whom enteric fever developed after controlled oral challenge with live Salmonella Paratyphi A. MAIT cell samples were contributed by each diagnosed volunteer at pre-infection, mid-infection and post-infection timepoints. Enteric fever was diagnosed as Paratyphi A bacteremia and/or persistent fever above 38 °C lasting more than 12 hours. Infection was diagnosed in challenged volunteers between day 4 and day 7 after challenge. Between about 4,500 and 10,000 MAIT cells per sample were sorted directly into RNAqueous-Micro lysis buffer for RNA extraction. Lymphoprep gradient centrifugation was used to isolate peripheral blood mononuclear cells from both the blood samples and the leukocyte cones. A BD FACSAria Fusion or BD FACSAria III sorter was used for cell sorting.

This sample stems from a study of MAIT cells during Salmonella Paratyphi A infection listed by TCRdb under 2017. A note on the overall study: A single dose of 1-5x10^3 CFU of S. Paratyphi A strain NVGH308 was swallowed by adult volunteers aged 18 to 60. Diagnosed volunteers received ciprofloxacin 500 mg twice daily for 14 days starting at diagnosis.

Relative to germline, V is missing 3 bases and J is missing 1 base, with 2 bases of the junction outside any gene match. From its cysteine to its phenylalanine, the CDR3 spans 14 amino acids. The read is trimmed to its CDR3 DNA, 42 bases read in frame from base 1. CDR1 and CDR2 (SGHTA, FQGNSA) derive from the germline V gene. The library was obtained by 5' RACE. TCRbeta was amplified in two rounds of PCR using Phusion High-Fidelity polymerase, and the primers added sample-specific barcodes. To build the TCRbeta libraries, template-switch cDNA synthesis was carried out using SMARTScribe reverse transcriptase along with a TRBC-specific primer. The barcoded samples were pooled and then prepared using the NEBNext Ultra DNA Library Prep Kit for Illumina. Sequencing of the libraries took place on an Illumina MiSeq using the MiSeq reagent kit v2, 300 cycles. As for how the authors treated the data: Jemultiplexer was used to demultiplex reads by barcode, and MiTCR with default parameters handled the alignment. VDJtools removed non-functional sequences, and clonotypes were defined by amino acid sequence, with clonotype frequencies based on assigned sequence reads. Clonal space homeostasis binned clonotypes by frequency as over-represented (0.05-1), large, medium and small. The public reads were reanalyzed by TCRdb: fastp trimming at Q25, MiXCR alignment, in-frame beta chains only. Rows with a matching CDR3 protein are joined into one entry that keeps the most common DNA and genes. The V and J calls shown here were made by TCRdb, not taken from the authors' results. Counted in this sample were hundreds of distinct CDR3 sequences; 33% of them appeared once. The ten largest clones capture less than 30% of the sample.

On the study overall, not on this receptor specifically: Diagnosed volunteers showed more expansion or contraction among top five MAIT clonotypes than healthy controls (about 0.54 versus 0.13), suggesting infection-driven repertoire reshaping. MAIT TRBV usage was found to be oligoclonal, with TRBV20 and TRBV6 favoured, and appeared to be unchanged by infection. From baseline to mid-infection, the space taken up by over-represented MAIT clonotypes dropped significantly (roughly 0.18 to 0.096), whereas no significant difference was seen post-infection. The availability of volunteer samples limited the sample sizes, but these sizes were considered adequate to detect differences between groups.

This chain joins TRBV7-2 to TRBJ1-1; TRBD1 agrees with 7 junctional bases. The sequence derives from a person aged 18-70 years who was deliberately infected with Salmonella Paratyphi A in a paratyphoid fever challenge study. The sequenced sample was MAIT cells from PBMCs, obtained at the middle sampling point of the challenge study. The sequenced DNA: TGTGCCAGCAGCTTGGCAGGGGGGAACACTGAAGCTTTCTTT. This is translated as CASSLAGGNTEAFF.